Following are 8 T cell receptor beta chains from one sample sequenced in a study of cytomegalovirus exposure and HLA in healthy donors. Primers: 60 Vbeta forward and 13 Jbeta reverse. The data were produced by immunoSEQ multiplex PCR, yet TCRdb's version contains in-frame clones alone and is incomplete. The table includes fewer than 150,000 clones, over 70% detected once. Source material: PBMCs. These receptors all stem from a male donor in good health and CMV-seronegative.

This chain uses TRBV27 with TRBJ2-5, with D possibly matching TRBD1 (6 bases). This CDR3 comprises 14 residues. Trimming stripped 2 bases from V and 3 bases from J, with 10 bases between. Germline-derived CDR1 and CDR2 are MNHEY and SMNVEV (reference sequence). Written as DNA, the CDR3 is TGTGCCAGCAGTTTAGTTCAGGGGAAAGAGACCCAGTACTTC. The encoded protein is CASSLVQGKETQYF.

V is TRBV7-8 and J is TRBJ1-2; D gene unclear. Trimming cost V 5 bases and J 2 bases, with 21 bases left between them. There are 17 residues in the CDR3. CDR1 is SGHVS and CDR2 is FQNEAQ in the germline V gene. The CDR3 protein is CASSDATSSDLNYGYTF. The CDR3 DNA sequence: TGTGCCAGCAGCGACGCAACTAGTTCCGATCTAAACTATGGCTACACCTTC.

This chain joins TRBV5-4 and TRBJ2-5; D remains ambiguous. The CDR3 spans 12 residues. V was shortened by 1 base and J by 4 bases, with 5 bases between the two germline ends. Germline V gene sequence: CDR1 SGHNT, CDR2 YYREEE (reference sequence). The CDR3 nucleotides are TGTGCCAGCAGCTTGTCCCGAGAGACCCAGTACTTC. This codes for CASSLSRETQYF.

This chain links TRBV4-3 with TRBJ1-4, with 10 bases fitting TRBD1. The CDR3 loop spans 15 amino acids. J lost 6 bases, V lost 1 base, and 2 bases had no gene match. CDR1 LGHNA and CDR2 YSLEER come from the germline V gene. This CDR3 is CASSQAGTGDEKLFF. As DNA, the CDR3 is TGCGCCAGCAGCCAAGCCGGGACAGGGGATGAAAAACTGTTTTTT.

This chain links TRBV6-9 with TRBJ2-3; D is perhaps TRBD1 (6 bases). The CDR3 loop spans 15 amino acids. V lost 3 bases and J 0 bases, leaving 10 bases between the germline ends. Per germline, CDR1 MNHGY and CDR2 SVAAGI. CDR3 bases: TGTGCCAGCAGTTACCCCGACAGGAGCACAGATACGCAGTATTTT. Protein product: CASSYPDRSTDTQYF.

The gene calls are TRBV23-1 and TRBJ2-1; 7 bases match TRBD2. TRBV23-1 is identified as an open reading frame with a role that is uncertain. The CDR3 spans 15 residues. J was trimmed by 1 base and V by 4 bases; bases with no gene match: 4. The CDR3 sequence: CASSRGRGSYNEQFF. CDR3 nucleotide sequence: TGCGCCAGCAGTCGGGGGAGGGGTTCCTACAATGAGCAGTTCTTC.

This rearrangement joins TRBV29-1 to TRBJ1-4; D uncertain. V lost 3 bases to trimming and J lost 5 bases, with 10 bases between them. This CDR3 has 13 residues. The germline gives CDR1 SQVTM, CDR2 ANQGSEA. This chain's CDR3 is CSVEGTENEKLFF. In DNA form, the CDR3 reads TGCAGCGTTGAGGGTACAGAAAATGAAAAACTGTTTTTT.

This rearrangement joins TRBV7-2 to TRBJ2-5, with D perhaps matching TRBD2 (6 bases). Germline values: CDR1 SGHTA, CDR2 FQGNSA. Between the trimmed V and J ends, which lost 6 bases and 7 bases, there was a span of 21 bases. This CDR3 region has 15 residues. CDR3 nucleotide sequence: TGTGCCAGCAGGGAGCCCAGGTGGAGGGTTGCGACCCAGTACTTC. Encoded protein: CASREPRWRVATQYF.